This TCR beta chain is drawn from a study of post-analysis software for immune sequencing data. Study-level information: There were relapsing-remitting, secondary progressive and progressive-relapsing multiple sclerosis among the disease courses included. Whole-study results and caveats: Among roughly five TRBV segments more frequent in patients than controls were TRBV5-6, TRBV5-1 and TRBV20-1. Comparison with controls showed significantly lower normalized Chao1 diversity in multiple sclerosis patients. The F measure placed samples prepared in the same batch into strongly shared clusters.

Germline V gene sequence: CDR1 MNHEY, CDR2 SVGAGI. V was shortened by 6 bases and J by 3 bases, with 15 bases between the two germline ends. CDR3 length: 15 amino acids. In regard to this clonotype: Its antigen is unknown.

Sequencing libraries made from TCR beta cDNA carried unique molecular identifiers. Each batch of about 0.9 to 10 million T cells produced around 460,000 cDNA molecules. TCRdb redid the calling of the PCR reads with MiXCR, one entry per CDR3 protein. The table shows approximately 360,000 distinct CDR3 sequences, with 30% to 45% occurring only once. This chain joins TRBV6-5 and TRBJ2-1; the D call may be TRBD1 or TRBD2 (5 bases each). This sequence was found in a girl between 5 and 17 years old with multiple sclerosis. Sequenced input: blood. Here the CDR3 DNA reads TGTGCCAGCAGGCCGGGACGGCGGGTCTACAATGAGCAGTTCTTC. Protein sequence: CASRPGRRVYNEQFF.